The 13 T cell receptor beta chains given below trace back to one sample, sequenced in a study of blood T cell repertoires in COVID-19 (dated by TCRdb to about 2020). Library preparation was by the immunoSEQ multiplex PCR assay. In TCRdb, the immuneACCESS table is reduced to in-frame sequences with V and J assigned. These tables do not hold every clone; where another copy was compared, an unresolved V gene accounts for under half, and the others remain unexplained. This sample lists 45,000 or so clones; around 85% were detected once. The leading ten clones occupy about 31% of the sample. The material sequenced was peripheral blood. Receptors originate from an elderly woman with acute or convalescent COVID-19.

This chain connects TRBV28 to TRBJ2-7, with a tentative D call TRBD1 (6 bases). Germline V CDR1 and CDR2: MDHEN, SYDVKM. The ends were cut back, 5 bases at V and 4 bases at J, with 18 bases in the middle. This CDR3 contains 15 residues. CDR3 nucleotide sequence: TGTGCCAGCAGTCAAATCCAGGGGTCGCGATACGAGCAGTACTTC. Its protein is CASSQIQGSRYEQYF. Supplemented by reference TRBV28 and TRBJ2-7, the full variable domain reads DVKVTQSSRYLVKRTGEKVFLECVQDMDHENMFWYRQDPGLGLRLIYFSYDVKMKEKGDIPEGYSVSREKKERFSLILESASTNQTSMYLCASSQIQGSRYEQYFGPGTRLTVT.

The chain employs TRBV19 and TRBJ1-1; perhaps TRBD1 as D (5 bases). Germline V gene lookup returns CDR1 LNHDA and CDR2 SQIVND (reference sequence). Trimming stripped 3 bases from V and 1 base from J, with 9 bases between. CDR3 length: 14 residues. CDR3 DNA: TGTGCCAGTAGTATCTTCGGACAGAACACTGAAGCTTTCTTT. This sequence encodes CASSIFGQNTEAFF.

The rearrangement joins TRBV11-3 to TRBJ1-1; D gene uncertain. Germline V gene sequence: CDR1 SGHNT, CDR2 YENEEA. This CDR3 is 13 amino acids long. V lost 1 base to trimming and J lost 3 bases, with 6 bases between them. CDR3 region: CASSLAVDTEAFF. CDR3 bases: TGTGCCAGCAGCTTAGCCGTAGACACTGAAGCTTTCTTT.

The chain is built from TRBV18 and TRBJ2-7; TRBD2 aligns across 8 bases. CDR3 length equals 15 residues. V shed 0 bases and J 7 bases; nucleotides not matched to a gene: 8. Germline assignment: CDR1 KGHSH and CDR2 LQKENI. The CDR3 bases are TGTGCCAGCTCACCACCGGGCGGGGGGACCAGGGAGCAGTACTTC. Translated: CASSPPGGGTREQYF.

The chain has TRBV11-2 and TRBJ2-5; TRBD1 agrees at 7 bases. The J segment lost 3 bases and the V segment lost 1 base, leaving 5 bases of the junction unmatched. The CDR3 spans 15 residues. The germline V gene encodes CDR1 SGHAT and CDR2 FQNNGV. This CDR3 reads CASSLVPTGEETQYF. Here the CDR3 DNA reads TGTGCCAGCAGCTTAGTCCCAACAGGGGAAGAGACCCAGTACTTC. The full variable domain, rest sourced from reference TRBV11-2 and TRBJ2-5, is EAGVAQSPRYKIIEKRQSVAFWCNPISGHATLYWYQQILGQGPKLLIQFQNNGVVDDSQLPKDRFSAERLKGVDSTLKIQPAKLEDSAVYLCASSLVPTGEETQYFGPGTRLLVL.

This clone was seen just once. The chain couples TRBV27 to TRBJ2-5; 8 bases align to TRBD2. The CDR3 totals 15 residues. V shed 0 bases and J 2 bases; nucleotides not matched to a gene: 2. Looked up from germline, CDR1 is MNHEY and CDR2 is SMNVEV (reference sequence). The CDR3 loop reads CASSLSPSGQETQYF. In nucleotides, the CDR3 is TGTGCCAGCAGTTTATCACCTAGCGGGCAAGAGACCCAGTACTTC.

V usage is TRBV2 and J usage is TRBJ1-1; 9 bases are shared with TRBD1. V shed 6 bases, J shed 4 bases, and the junction held 3 bases outside the gene matches. The CDR3 has 13 amino acids. Germline values: CDR1 SNHLY, CDR2 FYNNEI. The CDR3 region is CASRGTGLTEAFF. The DNA of the CDR3 is TGTGCCAGCAGAGGGACAGGGCTCACTGAAGCTTTCTTT.

The chain joins TRBV27 to TRBJ2-7; possible D gene TRBD2, 6 bases. V shed 5 bases and J shed 2 bases, with 19 bases lying between them. Germline-derived CDR1 and CDR2 are MNHEY and SMNVEV (reference sequence). CDR3 length: 16 amino acids. The CDR3 reads CASSLRPAGSAYEQYF. The CDR3 DNA follows: TGTGCCAGCAGTCTGAGACCGGCGGGGTCAGCCTACGAGCAGTACTTC.

The chain is built from TRBV20-1 and TRBJ1-1; TRBD1 is a possible D gene (5 bases). The V end was cut by 5 bases, the J end by 6 bases, with 10 bases between. Germline CDR1 and CDR2: DFQATT and SNEGSKA (reference sequence). This CDR3 contains 11 residues. In DNA form, the CDR3 reads TGCAGTGCTCAGGGTTTCTCTGAAGCTTTCTTT. As protein: CSAQGFSEAFF.

This chain links TRBV24-1 with TRBJ2-5; the match to TRBD1 covers 8 bases. The CDR3 totals 14 residues. V shed 3 bases and J 7 bases; nucleotides not matched to a gene: 6. Per the germline V gene, CDR1 is KGHDR and CDR2 is SFDVKD. CDR3 protein: CATSDTTGEGTQYF. In DNA form, the CDR3 reads TGTGCCACCAGTGATACGACAGGGGAAGGGACCCAGTACTTC.

V and J are TRBV14 and TRBJ1-4; a weak D match, TRBD1 (6 bases). Germline V gives CDR1 SGHDN, CDR2 FVKESK. The ends were cut back, 3 bases at V and 7 bases at J, with 12 bases in the middle. This CDR3 spans 14 amino acids. This CDR3 reads CASSHRRGAEKLFF. The CDR3 DNA reads TGTGCCAGCAGCCATCGCAGGGGAGCTGAAAAACTGTTTTTT. The full variable domain, rest sourced from reference TRBV14 and TRBJ1-4, is EAGVTQFPSHSVIEKGQTVTLRCDPISGHDNLYWYRRVMGKEIKFLLHFVKESKQDESGMPNNRFLAERTGGTYSTLKVQPAELEDSGVYFCASSHRRGAEKLFFGSGTQLSVL.

The V and J genes are TRBV12-3 or TRBV12-4 and TRBJ1-2; 7 bases align to TRBD1. This CDR3 region has 13 residues. The V gene end was trimmed by 4 bases and the J gene end by 5 bases; junction bases not matched to a gene: 4. The CDR3 nucleotides are TGTGCCAGCAGTTCCGGACAGGCATATGGCTACACCTTC. Amino acid sequence: CASSSGQAYGYTF.

The V call is TRBV30, the J call TRBJ2-2, with D hard to call. Germline lookup yields CDR1 GTSNPN and CDR2 SVGIG (reference sequence). The germline V and J ends were trimmed by 4 bases and 1 base, with 13 bases remaining between them. The CDR3 is 15 residues long. The CDR3 loop reads CAWTRVPKNTGELFF. CDR3 nucleotides: TGTGCCTGGACCCGGGTCCCCAAGAACACCGGGGAGCTGTTTTTT.